The entry that follows covers one TCR beta chain sequence. This entry belongs to a study of T-cell reconstitution after alpha-beta-depleted transplantation in children. With 0 bases clipped from V and 3 bases from J, the junction kept 10 bases outside the gene matches. Germline-derived CDR1 and CDR2 are MNHEY and SMNVEV (reference sequence). The CDR3 runs 17 residues. During its preparation, the TCRbeta library received unique molecular identifiers. TCRdb re-derived calls from the PCR reads in MiXCR, one entry per CDR3 protein. The sample lists a few hundred thousand distinct CDR3 sequences, around 25% occurring once.

The input for sequencing was PBMCs, mostly from graft donor cells, taken 180 days after TCRalphabeta/CD19-depleted stem cell transplant. V is TRBV27 and J is TRBJ2-7, with 8 nucleotides matching TRBD2. The sequence was obtained from a male patient under 18 who had a stem cell transplant for acute lymphoblastic leukemia, so the T cells may come from the graft donor. CDR3 coding DNA: TGTGCCAGCAGTTTATCTGGACTAGCAATTTTGGGCTACGAGCAGTACTTC. This codes for CASSLSGLAILGYEQYF.